This T cell receptor (beta chain) is from a study of tumor-infiltrating lymphocytes in oesophageal squamous cell carcinoma. This clonotype was seen many times. MiXCR was run by TCRdb on the PCR reads, yielding one entry per CDR3 protein. The table has tens of thousands of distinct CDR3 sequences, under 35% seen once. With 3 bases clipped from V and 7 bases from J, the junction kept 7 bases outside the gene matches. There are 15 residues in the CDR3. Germline values: CDR1 MDHEN, CDR2 SYDVKM. The rearrangement links TRBV28 to TRBJ1-3, with 9 bases aligning to TRBD1. This receptor was obtained from a female donor with esophageal squamous cell carcinoma. The sequencing input was esophageal tumor tissue. The CDR3: CASSFPGTGTNTIYF. CDR3 bases: TGTGCCAGCAGTTTCCCTGGGACAGGGACGAACACCATATATTTT.